This T cell receptor beta chain stems from a study of Tregs in tolerant kidney transplant recipients. Measured with immunoSEQ multiplex PCR; TCRdb has only the in-frame clones, and not every one. The table has about 83,000 clones, around 98% seen once. The germline V gene has CDR1 MNHNS and CDR2 SASEGT. Trimming left V 0 bases short and J 0 bases short, with 18 bases between. The CDR3 runs 20 residues. The chain uses TRBV6-1 and TRBJ1-6; a possible D gene is TRBD1 (5 bases). The source was CD4+ T cells from blood, collected before the transplant. The receptor was derived from a human donor who received a combined kidney and bone marrow transplant. This CDR3 is CASSEAAGWDYRSYNSPLHF. CDR3 sequence (DNA): TGTGCCAGCAGTGAAGCTGCTGGCTGGGACTACCGCTCCTATAATTCACCCCTCCACTTT.